The 9 T cell receptor beta chains given below trace back to one sample, sequenced in a study of circulating CD8 cells and anti-PD-1 response in melanoma (dated by TCRdb to between 2020 and 2021). Four subsets defined by PD-1 and/or TIGIT were sorted from live CD3+CD8+TCRalphabeta+ cells on a BD FACSAria II cell sorter. Sequencing relied on a NextSeq 500. TCR libraries were prepared from approximately 14 ng of total RNA with the QIAseq Immune Repertoire RNA Library Kit, Human TCR Panel. The raw public reads went through TCRdb reprocessing: fastp at Q25, MiXCR clone calling, in-frame beta chains kept. For every CDR3 protein sequence, its rows merge into one entry that carries the most common genes and DNA. This sample holds around 620 distinct CDR3 sequences; 5% to 6.5% were observed only once. The ten largest clones add up to 30% to 45% of the sample. Material: CD8+ T cells from PBMCs, obtained at baseline or after one month of anti-PD-1 therapy (not recorded which). The receptors were gathered from a human donor with melanoma.

By sample fraction, this clonotype is large. This chain joins TRBV25-1 and TRBJ2-3, with D unclear. CDR3 size: 13 residues. Germline V gene data show CDR1 as MGHDK and CDR2 as SYGVNS. The V end lost 5 bases, the J end lost 2 bases, and 8 bases lay between the germline ends. The CDR3 DNA reads as TGTGCCAGCAGTCCCGTTTTCACAGATACGCAGTATTTT. Amino acids: CASSPVFTDTQYF. Combining the CDR3 with reference TRBV25-1 and TRBJ2-3 gives the whole variable domain EADIYQTPRYLVIGTGKKITLECSQTMGHDKMYWYQQDPGMELHLIHYSYGVNSTEKGDLSSESTVSRIRTEHFPLTLESARPSHTSQYLCASSPVFTDTQYFGPGTRLTVL.

This clonotype is classed as large. The chain combines TRBV2 with TRBJ1-6; D remains ambiguous. The germline V gene encodes CDR1 SNHLY and CDR2 FYNNEI. This CDR3 is built from 14 residues. The V and J ends lost 7 bases and 7 bases respectively, with 14 bases between them. The CDR3: CASKRGVGNSPLHF. The CDR3 coding sequence is TGTGCCAGCAAGCGTGGCGTGGGGAATTCACCCCTCCACTTT.

This clonotype rates as large (0.1 to 1%). The chain uses TRBV2 and TRBJ1-2, with 7 bases matching TRBD1. V was pared by 8 bases and J by 4 bases, with 10 bases of the junction left unmatched. Germline-derived CDR1 and CDR2 are SNHLY and FYNNEI. CDR3 length equals 14 residues. The CDR3, as DNA: TGTGCCAGCTTCAAGACAGGGAGTTTCTATGGCTACACCTTC. Its translation is CASFKTGSFYGYTF.

Within the sample, this clonotype is medium-sized. The junction departs from germline at one end; a sequencing error may be responsible. The V call is TRBV28, the J call TRBJ2-7, with D possibly called TRBD1 or TRBD2 (5 bases each). This CDR3 has 15 residues. Germline CDR1 MDHEN, CDR2 SYDVKM. For the CDR3, the DNA is TGTGCCAGCAGTTTCGGGCAGGGCGGGCGCTACGAGCGGTACTTC. Translating it yields CASSFGQGGRYERYF.

This clonotype was seen more than once but under ten times. An end of the junction does not agree with germline; a read error may underlie this. The chain uses TRBV28 and TRBJ2-1, with 11 bases identical to TRBD2. Germline values: CDR1 MDHEN, CDR2 SYDVKM. The CDR3 is made up of 15 amino acids. The CDR3 nucleotides are TGTGCCAGCAGTTCCACTAGCGGGAGCGGTAATGAACAGTTCTTC. Translation: CASSSTSGSGNEQFF.

By sample share, this clonotype is large. In nucleotides, the CDR3 is TGTGCCAGCAGTTTAGCGAACACCGGGGAGCTGTTTTTT. Protein: CASSLANTGELFF. V and J are TRBV27 and TRBJ2-2, with D unclear. Germline V gives CDR1 MNHEY, CDR2 SMNVEV (reference sequence). Between the trimmed V and J ends, which lost 2 bases and 0 bases, there was a span of 1 base. The CDR3 is 13 residues long.

This clonotype is termed medium-sized. The chain has TRBV24-1 and TRBJ2-7; no reliable D call. Germline V CDR1 and CDR2: KGHDR, SFDVKD. V was pared by 5 bases and J by 5 bases, with 12 bases between. This CDR3 spans 13 amino acids. Here the CDR3 reads CATSASWRDEQYF. In DNA form, the CDR3 reads TGTGCCACCAGTGCTTCTTGGCGAGACGAGCAGTACTTC.

Judged by abundance, this clonotype is large. The chain carries TRBV2 and TRBJ2-1; D tentatively fits TRBD1 or TRBD2 (6 bases each). The CDR3 has 15 residues. Trimming took 3 bases from V and 0 from J, leaving 9 bases between them. CDR1 is SNHLY and CDR2 is FYNNEI in the germline V gene. The CDR3 protein is CASSDPGASYNEQFF. The CDR3 DNA follows: TGTGCCAGCAGTGATCCGGGGGCCTCCTACAATGAGCAGTTCTTC.

This clonotype qualifies as large. The V gene is TRBV29-1, the J gene TRBJ2-7, with D unclear. Germline V gene data show CDR1 as SQVTM and CDR2 as ANQGSEA. Trimming cost V 4 bases and J 5 bases, with 6 bases left between them. The CDR3 has 10 residues. CDR3 sequence: CSVVWNEQYF. CDR3 DNA sequence: TGCAGCGTTGTCTGGAACGAGCAGTACTTC.